Below, 22 T cell receptor beta chains from the same sample are listed, as sequenced in a study of cytomegalovirus exposure and HLA in healthy donors. The table came from immunoSEQ multiplex PCR; TCRdb's copy has only in-frame clones and leaves some out. The sample lists approximately 230,000 clones, about 88% seen once, with about 11% in the top ten. The sequenced sample was PBMCs. These receptors were obtained from a man aged 18 to 29 in good health and CMV-seropositive.

The gene calls are TRBV6-1 and TRBJ1-1; D unclear. Germline V CDR1 and CDR2: MNHNS, SASEGT. The CDR3 covers 14 residues. V was pared by 2 bases and J by 5 bases, with 12 bases between. CDR3: CASSELVRGTEAFF. The DNA for the CDR3 is TGTGCCAGCAGTGAACTGGTTCGGGGAACTGAAGCTTTCTTT.

V gene TRBV2 combines with J gene TRBJ1-2; D gene unclear. V dropped 7 bases and J dropped 1 base, with 10 bases sitting between them. This CDR3 has 13 residues. Germline CDR1 reads SNHLY; CDR2 reads FYNNEI. The CDR3 protein is CASMGTDNYGYTF. The CDR3, as DNA: TGTGCCAGCATGGGTACAGATAACTATGGCTACACCTTC. Full variable domain (missing parts from reference TRBV2 and TRBJ1-2): EPEVTQTPSHQVTQMGQEVILRCVPISNHLYFYWYRQILGQKVEFLVSFYNNEISEKSEIFDDQFSVERPDGSNFTLKIRSTKLEDSAMYFCASMGTDNYGYTFGSGTRLTVV.

The chain links TRBV6-1 to TRBJ2-3; 7 nucleotides agree with TRBD2. The CDR3 runs to 14 residues. Germline V lookup: CDR1 MNHNS, CDR2 SASEGT. J was trimmed by 4 bases and V by 4 bases; bases with no gene match: 5. The CDR3 protein is CASSVEGGPDTQYF. In nucleotides, the CDR3 is TGTGCCAGCAGTGTTGAGGGAGGGCCAGATACGCAGTATTTT.

V usage is TRBV2 and J usage is TRBJ2-7, with unresolved D. Germline CDR1 and CDR2: SNHLY and FYNNEI. The CDR3 is 16 amino acids. V lost 0 bases and J 0 bases, leaving 12 bases between the germline ends. The CDR3 DNA sequence: TGTGCCAGCAGTGAAGCCCTTACCCTGAGCTCCTACGAGCAGTACTTC. It encodes CASSEALTLSSYEQYF.

This clone was observed a single time. The rearrangement uses TRBV5-1 and TRBJ2-1, with D perhaps matching TRBD2 (6 bases). The CDR3 loop spans 14 amino acids. The germline CDR1 and CDR2 sequences are SGHRS and YFSETQ. The V and J ends lost 3 bases and 3 bases respectively, with 10 bases between them. The CDR3 DNA sequence: TGCGCCAGCAGCTCGGGACTGTACTACAATGAGCAGTTCTTC. Protein: CASSSGLYYNEQFF.

The sample holds one count of this clone. The CDR3 region is CASSERGFNEQYF. DNA for the CDR3: TGTGCCAGCAGTGAACGAGGGTTCAACGAGCAGTACTTC. The chain combines TRBV6-1 with TRBJ2-7; TRBD2 might be the D (5 bases). Trimming stripped 2 bases from V and 5 bases from J, with 10 bases between. This CDR3 comprises 13 residues. Per the germline V gene, CDR1 is MNHNS and CDR2 is SASEGT.

The rearrangement joins TRBV6-6 to TRBJ2-3; 7 nucleotides agree with TRBD2. The CDR3 runs to 13 residues. V was pared by 7 bases and J by 2 bases, with 3 bases of the junction left unmatched. CDR1 is MNHNY and CDR2 is SVGAGI in the germline V gene (reference sequence). The CDR3 nucleotides read TGTGCCAGCACAACTAGCGCCACAGATACGCAGTATTTT. It yields the protein CASTTSATDTQYF.

V and J are TRBV7-3 and TRBJ2-1; D is ambiguous. The CDR3 contains 13 residues. Between the trimmed V and J ends, which lost 8 bases and 8 bases, there was a span of 16 bases. Germline lookup yields CDR1 SGHTA and CDR2 FQGTGA. CDR3 amino acids: CASGRRAADEQFF. The CDR3 bases are TGTGCCAGCGGTCGGCGCGCAGCCGATGAGCAGTTCTTC.

V gene TRBV5-1 combines with J gene TRBJ2-5; D is ambiguous. Trimming pared 0 bases from V and 5 bases from J, leaving 17 bases between. CDR1 SGHRS and CDR2 YFSETQ come from the germline V gene. The CDR3 has 16 amino acids. The CDR3 sequence is CASSLGVTPARETQYF. DNA for the CDR3: TGCGCCAGCAGCTTGGGGGTTACACCGGCCCGGGAGACCCAGTACTTC.

V is TRBV10-3 and J is TRBJ2-5; 9 bases map to TRBD2. The CDR3 is 14 amino acids. The germline gives CDR1 ENHRY, CDR2 SYGVKD. Trimming at V came to 6 bases and at J to 5 bases, leaving 7 bases not matched to a gene. The CDR3 sequence: CAIRPGLAGETQYF. The CDR3, as DNA: TGTGCCATCAGGCCGGGACTAGCAGGGGAGACCCAGTACTTC.

As to this clone: A far larger clone is one base from this, pointing to a likely read error. This same CDR3 is encoded by further DNA sequences in the sample. In nucleotides, the CDR3 is TGTGCCAGCAGTCCTCCGAGTGGAAACTATGGCTACACCTTC. Protein sequence: CASSPPSGNYGYTF. The V gene is TRBV7-9, the J gene TRBJ1-2; D gene unclear. V lost 6 bases and J 2 bases, leaving 13 bases between the germline ends. The CDR3 is 14 amino acids. The germline V gene has CDR1 SEHNR and CDR2 FQNEAQ (reference sequence).

The rearrangement joins TRBV2 to TRBJ2-5, with TRBD2 matching over 14 bases. This CDR3 has 15 residues. Unmatched junction bases numbered 7, after V lost 0 bases and J lost 13 bases. The germline gives CDR1 SNHLY, CDR2 FYNNEI. This chain's CDR3 is CASSEAGLAGEDRYF. The DNA for the CDR3 is TGTGCCAGCAGTGAAGCGGGACTAGCGGGAGAGGATCGGTACTTC.

The J gene is TRBJ2-7, the V gene TRBV28, with 8 bases identical to TRBD2. Germline loops: CDR1 MDHEN, CDR2 SYDVKM. CDR3 length: 14 amino acids. V shed 5 bases, J shed 3 bases, and the junction held 6 bases outside the gene matches. The CDR3 spells CASSTPSGFYEQYF. The CDR3 nucleotides are TGTGCCAGCAGTACGCCTAGCGGGTTCTACGAGCAGTACTTC.

The chain combines TRBV2 with TRBJ2-3; no clear D gene. The CDR3 covers 15 residues. Trimming removed 5 bases at V and 3 bases at J, with 15 bases between. The germline CDR1 and CDR2 sequences are SNHLY and FYNNEI. CDR3 sequence reads: CASSLSYRKTDTQYF. CDR3 DNA sequence: TGTGCCAGCAGTCTAAGTTACAGAAAGACAGATACGCAGTATTTT.

The V call is TRBV6-1, the J call TRBJ1-2; 9 bases align to TRBD1. Germline CDR1 reads MNHNS; CDR2 reads SASEGT. The V segment lost 0 bases and the J segment 6 bases; nucleotides outside the gene matches: 2. The CDR3 totals 14 residues. The CDR3: CASSEAGTGNGYTF. CDR3 sequence (DNA): TGTGCCAGCAGTGAAGCCGGGACAGGGAATGGCTACACCTTC.

By frequency in the sample, this clone is medium-sized. The chain recombines TRBV20-1 with TRBJ1-2, with D unclear. V dropped 3 bases and J dropped 7 bases, with 9 bases sitting between them. The CDR3 covers 11 residues. From germline, CDR1 is DFQATT and CDR2 SNEGSKA (reference sequence). The DNA of the CDR3 is TGCAGTGCTAGCATCAATGCTGGCTACACCTTC. This encodes CSASINAGYTF.

The CDR3 sequence: CASGDSQGSYNEQFF. In DNA form, the CDR3 reads TGTGCCAGCGGGGACAGCCAAGGCTCCTACAATGAGCAGTTCTTC. This chain connects TRBV6-1 to TRBJ2-1; 7 bases agree with TRBD1. From germline, CDR1 is MNHNS and CDR2 SASEGT. The ends lost 8 bases at V and 0 bases at J; junction bases unmatched: 7. This CDR3 contains 15 residues.

This chain connects TRBV7-9 to TRBJ2-7; 7 bases are a match to TRBD2. Germline lookup yields CDR1 SEHNR and CDR2 FQNEAQ (reference sequence). The ends lost 2 bases at V and 4 bases at J; junction bases unmatched: 14. The CDR3 is 17 residues long. Here the CDR3 reads CASSLNSAGEGSYEQYF. CDR3 in DNA: TGTGCCAGCAGCTTAAATTCTGCGGGAGAGGGTTCTTACGAGCAGTACTTC.

The chain links TRBV5-1 to TRBJ2-7; 7 nucleotides match TRBD2. Germline CDR1 is SGHRS and CDR2 is YFSETQ. Trimming took 2 bases from V and 3 from J; bases not matched to a gene: 2. The CDR3 covers 13 residues. CDR3 sequence reads: CASSLRGDYEQYF. The CDR3 DNA sequence: TGCGCCAGCAGCTTACGGGGGGACTACGAGCAGTACTTC.

This clone has just one count. CDR3 coding DNA: TGTGCCAGCAGCTTAGTTGAAGGTGGAAACACCATATATTTT. Its translation: CASSLVEGGNTIYF. The chain carries TRBV7-9 and TRBJ1-3; D not certain. This CDR3 has 14 residues. Trimming took 1 base from V and 3 from J, leaving 7 bases between them. Germline V gene lookup returns CDR1 SEHNR and CDR2 FQNEAQ (reference sequence).

The V gene is TRBV7-3, the J gene TRBJ2-7; no reliable D call. Germline V lookup: CDR1 SGHTA, CDR2 FQGTGA. V was pared by 2 bases and J by 6 bases, with 11 bases between. The CDR3 has 13 residues. The CDR3, as DNA: TGTGCCAGCAGCTTAGGAGCTGAAGGCGAGCAGTACTTC. Its translation: CASSLGAEGEQYF.

The rearrangement uses TRBV27 and TRBJ1-2, with D possibly matching TRBD1 (5 bases). This CDR3 is built from 13 residues. Trimming stripped 0 bases from V and 4 bases from J, with 6 bases between. Germline CDR1 is MNHEY and CDR2 is SMNVEV (reference sequence). The chain's CDR3 is CASSLSQGYGYTF. In DNA form, the CDR3 reads TGTGCCAGCAGTTTATCCCAGGGCTATGGCTACACCTTC.